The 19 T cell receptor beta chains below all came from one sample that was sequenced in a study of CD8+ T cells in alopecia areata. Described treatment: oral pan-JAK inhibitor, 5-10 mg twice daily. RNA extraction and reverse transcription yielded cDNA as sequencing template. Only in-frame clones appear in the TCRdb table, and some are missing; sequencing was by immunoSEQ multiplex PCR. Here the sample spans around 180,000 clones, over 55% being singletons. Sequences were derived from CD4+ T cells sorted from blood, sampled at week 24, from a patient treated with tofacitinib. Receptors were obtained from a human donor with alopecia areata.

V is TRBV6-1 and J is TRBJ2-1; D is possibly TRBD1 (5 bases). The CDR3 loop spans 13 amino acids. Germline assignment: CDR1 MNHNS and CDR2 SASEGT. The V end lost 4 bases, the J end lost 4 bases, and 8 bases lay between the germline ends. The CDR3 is CASSAAGYNEQFF. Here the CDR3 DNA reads TGTGCCAGCAGTGCCGCAGGGTACAATGAGCAGTTCTTC.

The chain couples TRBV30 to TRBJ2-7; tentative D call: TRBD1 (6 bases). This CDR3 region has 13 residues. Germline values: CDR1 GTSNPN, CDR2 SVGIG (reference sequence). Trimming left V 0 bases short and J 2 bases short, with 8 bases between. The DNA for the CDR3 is TGTGCCTGGAGTGTGACAGGACCCTACGAGCAGTACTTC. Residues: CAWSVTGPYEQYF.

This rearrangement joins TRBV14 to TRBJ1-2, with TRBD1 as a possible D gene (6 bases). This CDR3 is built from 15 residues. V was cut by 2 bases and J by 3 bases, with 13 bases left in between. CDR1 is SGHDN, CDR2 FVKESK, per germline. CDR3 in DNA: TGTGCCAGCAGCCAAACCCGGGACATAGACTATGGCTACACCTTC. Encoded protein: CASSQTRDIDYGYTF.

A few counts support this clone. CDR3 amino acids: CASSGTGGNTEAFF. In DNA, the CDR3 is TGTGCCAGCAGCGGAACAGGGGGGAACACTGAAGCTTTCTTT. The rearrangement joins TRBV5-6 to TRBJ1-1; 8 bases line up with TRBD1. Germline CDR1 is SGHDT and CDR2 is YYEEEE. The CDR3 length is 14 residues. Germline trimming cut 4 bases from V and 1 base from J; bases unmatched to any gene: 3.

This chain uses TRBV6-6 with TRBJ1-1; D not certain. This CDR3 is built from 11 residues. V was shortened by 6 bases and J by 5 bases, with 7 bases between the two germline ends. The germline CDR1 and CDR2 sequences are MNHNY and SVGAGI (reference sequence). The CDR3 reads CASSVSTEAFF. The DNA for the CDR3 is TGTGCCAGCAGCGTCAGTACTGAAGCTTTCTTT.

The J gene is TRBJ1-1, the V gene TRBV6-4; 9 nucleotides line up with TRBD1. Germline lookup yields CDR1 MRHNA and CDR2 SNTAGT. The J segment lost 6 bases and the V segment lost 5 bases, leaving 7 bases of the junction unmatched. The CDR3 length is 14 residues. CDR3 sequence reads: CASSSTGGSAEAFF. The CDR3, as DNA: TGTGCCAGCAGTTCAACAGGGGGCTCGGCTGAAGCTTTCTTT.

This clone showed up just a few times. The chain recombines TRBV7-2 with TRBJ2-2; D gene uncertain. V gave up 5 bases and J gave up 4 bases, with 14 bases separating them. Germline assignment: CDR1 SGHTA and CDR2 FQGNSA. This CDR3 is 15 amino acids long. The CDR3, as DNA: TGTGCCAGCAGCCCCACCTTATTTCTCACCGGGGAGCTGTTTTTT. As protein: CASSPTLFLTGELFF.

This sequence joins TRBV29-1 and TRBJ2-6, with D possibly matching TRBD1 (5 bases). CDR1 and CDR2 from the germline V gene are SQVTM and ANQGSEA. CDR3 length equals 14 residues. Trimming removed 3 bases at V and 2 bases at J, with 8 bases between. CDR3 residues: CSVDVGAGANVLTF. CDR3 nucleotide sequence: TGCAGCGTTGACGTAGGGGCTGGGGCCAACGTCCTGACTTTC.

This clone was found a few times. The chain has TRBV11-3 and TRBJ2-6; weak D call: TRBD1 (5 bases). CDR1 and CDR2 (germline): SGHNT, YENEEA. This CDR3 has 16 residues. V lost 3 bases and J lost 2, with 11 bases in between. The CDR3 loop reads CASSFQGLAGANVLTF. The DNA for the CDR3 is TGTGCCAGCAGCTTTCAGGGTCTGGCTGGGGCCAACGTCCTGACTTTC. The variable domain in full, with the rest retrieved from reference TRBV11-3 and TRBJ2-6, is EAGVVQSPRYKIIEKKQPVAFWCNPISGHNTLYWYLQNLGQGPELLIRYENEEAVDDSQLPKDRFSAERLKGVDSTLKIQPAELGDSAVYLCASSFQGLAGANVLTFGAGSRLTVL.

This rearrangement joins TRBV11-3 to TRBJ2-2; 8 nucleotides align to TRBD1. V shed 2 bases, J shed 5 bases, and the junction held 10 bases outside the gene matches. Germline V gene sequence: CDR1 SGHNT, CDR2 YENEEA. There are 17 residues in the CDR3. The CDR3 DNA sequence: TGTGCCAGCAGCTTACCTGACAGGGGCCGTCGGACCGGGGAGCTGTTTTTT. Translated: CASSLPDRGRRTGELFF.

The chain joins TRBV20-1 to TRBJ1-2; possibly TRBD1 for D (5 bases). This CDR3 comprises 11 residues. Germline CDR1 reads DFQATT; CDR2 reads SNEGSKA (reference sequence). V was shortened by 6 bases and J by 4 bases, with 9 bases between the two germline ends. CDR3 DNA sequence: TGCAGTGCCCTTGGGGCCTATGGCTACACCTTC. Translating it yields CSALGAYGYTF.

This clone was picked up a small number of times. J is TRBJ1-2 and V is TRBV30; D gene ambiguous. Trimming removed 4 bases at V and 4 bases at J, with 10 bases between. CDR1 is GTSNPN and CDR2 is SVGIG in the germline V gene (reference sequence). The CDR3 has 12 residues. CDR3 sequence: CAWMRSSYGYTF. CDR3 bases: TGTGCCTGGATGAGGAGTTCCTATGGCTACACCTTC.

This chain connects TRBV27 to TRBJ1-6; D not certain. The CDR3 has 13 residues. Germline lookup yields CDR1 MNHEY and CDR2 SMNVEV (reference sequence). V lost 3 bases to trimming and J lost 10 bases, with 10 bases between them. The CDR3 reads CASSFGVWSPLHF. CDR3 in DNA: TGTGCCAGCAGTTTCGGGGTCTGGTCACCCCTCCACTTT.

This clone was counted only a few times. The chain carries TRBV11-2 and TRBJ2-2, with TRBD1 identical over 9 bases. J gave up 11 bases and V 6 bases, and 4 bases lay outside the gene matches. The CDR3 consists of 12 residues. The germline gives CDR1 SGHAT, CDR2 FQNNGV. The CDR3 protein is CASRYRGPELFF. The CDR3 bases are TGTGCCAGCAGATACAGGGGGCCTGAGCTGTTTTTT.

The CDR3 coding sequence is TGTGCCAGCACCCTAGCGGGGGGTGCGCAGTATTTT. Amino acids: CASTLAGGAQYF. V usage is TRBV2 and J usage is TRBJ2-3; TRBD2 matches 11 bases. Losses at the gene ends were 7 bases for V and 10 bases for J; bases not matched to a gene: 4. Germline CDR1 is SNHLY and CDR2 is FYNNEI. This CDR3 has 12 residues.

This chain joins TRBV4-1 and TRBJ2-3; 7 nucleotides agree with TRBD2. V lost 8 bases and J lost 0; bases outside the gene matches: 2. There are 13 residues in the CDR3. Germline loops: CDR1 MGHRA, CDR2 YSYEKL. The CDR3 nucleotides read TGCGCCAGCCGCGGGGGAAGCACAGATACGCAGTATTTT. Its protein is CASRGGSTDTQYF.

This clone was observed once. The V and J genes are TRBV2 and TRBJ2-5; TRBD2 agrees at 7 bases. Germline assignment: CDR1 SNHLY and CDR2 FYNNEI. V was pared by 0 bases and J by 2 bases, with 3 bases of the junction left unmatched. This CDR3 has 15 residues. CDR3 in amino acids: CASSEAGRGQETQYF. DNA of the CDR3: TGTGCCAGCAGTGAAGCGGGGAGGGGTCAAGAGACCCAGTACTTC. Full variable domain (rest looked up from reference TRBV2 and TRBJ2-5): EPEVTQTPSHQVTQMGQEVILRCVPISNHLYFYWYRQILGQKVEFLVSFYNNEISEKSEIFDDQFSVERPDGSNFTLKIRSTKLEDSAMYFCASSEAGRGQETQYFGPGTRLLVL.

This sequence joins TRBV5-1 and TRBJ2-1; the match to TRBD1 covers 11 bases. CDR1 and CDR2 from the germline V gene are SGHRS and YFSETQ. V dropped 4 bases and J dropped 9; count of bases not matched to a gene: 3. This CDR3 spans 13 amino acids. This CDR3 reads CASSRGQGVEQFF. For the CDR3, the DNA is TGCGCCAGCAGCAGGGGACAGGGGGTTGAGCAGTTCTTC.

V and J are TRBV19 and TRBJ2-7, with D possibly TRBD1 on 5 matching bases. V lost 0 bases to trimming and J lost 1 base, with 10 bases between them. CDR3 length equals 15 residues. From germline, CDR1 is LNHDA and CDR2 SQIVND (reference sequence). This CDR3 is CASSIDLGQSYEQYF. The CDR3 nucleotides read TGTGCCAGTAGTATAGATCTTGGACAATCCTACGAGCAGTACTTC.